The entry below describes one TCR beta chain. The method was immunoSEQ multiplex PCR; TCRdb's version includes in-frame clones alone and lacks a portion of them. Among about 460,000 clones listed, roughly nine tenths were seen once. As to treatment: over 15 received Ad26.COV2.S at low or high dose, single or two shots; 5 received placebo; per-sample allocation not given. Sampling was performed 63 days after the first vaccine or placebo injection. The data belong to a study of Ad26.COV2.S vaccination and SARS-CoV-2 variants. The CDR3 has 17 residues. Germline V lookup: CDR1 SGHVS, CDR2 FNYEAQ. V was trimmed by 8 bases and J by 5 bases, leaving 22 bases between them.

The chain links TRBV7-6 to TRBJ2-6; possibly TRBD2 for D (7 bases). The receptor comes from a person aged 18-60 years who received the Ad26.COV2.S COVID-19 vaccine or a placebo. The sequencing here drew on peripheral blood, taken in a trial of Ad26.COV2.S vaccine versus placebo. CDR3 region: CASSPPGGVLWANVLTF. Here the CDR3 DNA reads TGTGCCAGCTCCCCCCCGGGGGGCGTCCTTTGGGCCAACGTCCTGACTTTC.